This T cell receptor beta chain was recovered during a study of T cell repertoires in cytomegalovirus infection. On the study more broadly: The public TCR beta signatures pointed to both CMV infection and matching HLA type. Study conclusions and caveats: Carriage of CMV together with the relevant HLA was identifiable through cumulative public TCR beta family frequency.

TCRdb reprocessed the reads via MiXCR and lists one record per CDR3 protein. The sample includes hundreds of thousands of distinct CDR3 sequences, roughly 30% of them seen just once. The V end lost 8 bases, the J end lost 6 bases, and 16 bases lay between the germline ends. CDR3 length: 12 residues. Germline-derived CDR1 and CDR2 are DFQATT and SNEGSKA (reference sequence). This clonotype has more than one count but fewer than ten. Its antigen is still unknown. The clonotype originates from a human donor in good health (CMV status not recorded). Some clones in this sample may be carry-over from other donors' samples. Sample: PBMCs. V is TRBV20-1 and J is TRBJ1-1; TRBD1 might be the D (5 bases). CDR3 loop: CSLAPPGSEAFF. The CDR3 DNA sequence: TGCAGTCTTGCTCCTCCAGGGTCTGAAGCTTTCTTT.